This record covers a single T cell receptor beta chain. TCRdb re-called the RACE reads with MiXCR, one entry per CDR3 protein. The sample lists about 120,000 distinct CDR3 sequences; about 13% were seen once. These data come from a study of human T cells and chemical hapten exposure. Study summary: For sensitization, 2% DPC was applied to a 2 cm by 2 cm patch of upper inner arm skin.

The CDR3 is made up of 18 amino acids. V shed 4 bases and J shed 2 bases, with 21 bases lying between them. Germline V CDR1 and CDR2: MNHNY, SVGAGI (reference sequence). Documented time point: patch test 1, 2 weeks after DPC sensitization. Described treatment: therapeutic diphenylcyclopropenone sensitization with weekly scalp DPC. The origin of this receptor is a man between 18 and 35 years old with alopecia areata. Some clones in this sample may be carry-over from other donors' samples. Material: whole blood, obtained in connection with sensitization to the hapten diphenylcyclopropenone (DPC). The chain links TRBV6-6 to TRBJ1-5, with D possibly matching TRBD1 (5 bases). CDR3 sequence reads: CASSSPDRGGFGNQPQHF. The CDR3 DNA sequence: TGTGCCAGCAGTTCCCCAGACCGGGGCGGTTTTGGCAATCAGCCCCAGCATTTT.